The next 26 T cell receptor beta chains were all read from a single sample in a study of blood T cell repertoires in COVID-19. Profiled with immunoSEQ multiplex PCR; TCRdb holds only in-frame clones, not every one. The data show roughly 150,000 clones, about 83% seen once. The specimen sequenced was peripheral blood. These receptors all come from a woman older than 75 with acute or convalescent COVID-19.

This clone was picked up one time. The chain uses TRBV5-1 and TRBJ2-2; 9 bases align to TRBD1. Germline CDR1 is SGHRS and CDR2 is YFSETQ. With V trimmed by 4 bases and J by 5 bases, 3 bases remained unmatched. This CDR3 is 14 amino acids long. CDR3 residues: CASSEGTGTGELFF. CDR3 bases: TGCGCCAGCAGCGAAGGGACAGGGACCGGGGAGCTGTTTTTT.

This clone was recorded once. This specimen includes other DNA sequences encoding the same CDR3. The rearrangement links TRBV6-5 to TRBJ2-7; 13 positions agree with TRBD2. CDR3 length: 15 amino acids. With 0 bases clipped from V and 4 bases from J, the junction kept 0 bases outside the gene matches. The germline V gene encodes CDR1 MNHEY and CDR2 SVGAGI. This chain's CDR3 is CASSYSLAGGYEQYF. In nucleotides, the CDR3 is TGTGCCAGCAGTTACTCACTAGCGGGAGGGTACGAGCAGTACTTC.

This clone was seen a single time. The V gene is TRBV7-9, the J gene TRBJ2-5; 7 bases map to TRBD2. V lost 4 bases, J lost 5 bases, and 4 bases stayed unmatched. This CDR3 spans 13 amino acids. Germline CDR1 and CDR2: SEHNR and FQNEAQ (reference sequence). CDR3 region: CASSSTSFETQYF. The CDR3, as DNA: TGTGCCAGCAGCTCGACTAGCTTCGAGACCCAGTACTTC.

This chain links TRBV7-8 with TRBJ1-2; 7 nucleotides agree with TRBD1. Germline-derived CDR1 and CDR2 are SGHVS and FQNEAQ. The CDR3 is made up of 14 amino acids. The junction had 9 bases not matched to a gene; V was cut back by 7 bases and J by 4 bases. The CDR3 sequence: CASTPDRTVYGYTF. CDR3 coding DNA: TGTGCCAGCACTCCGGACAGGACTGTCTATGGCTACACCTTC.

The chain carries TRBV30 and TRBJ2-5; D remains unclear. Per the germline V gene, CDR1 is GTSNPN and CDR2 is SVGIG (reference sequence). The germline V and J ends were trimmed by 0 bases and 5 bases, with 4 bases remaining between them. This CDR3 is built from 11 residues. This chain's CDR3 is CAWSVQETQYF. The DNA of the CDR3 is TGTGCCTGGAGTGTACAGGAGACCCAGTACTTC.

This clone was seen only a few times. The chain combines TRBV11-2 with TRBJ2-1, with 13 bases aligning to TRBD2. Germline lookup yields CDR1 SGHAT and CDR2 FQNNGV. V dropped 5 bases and J dropped 4; count of bases not matched to a gene: 2. CDR3 size: 15 residues. CDR3 coding DNA: TGTGCCAGCAGCAAGACTAGCGGGGGGTACAATGAGCAGTTCTTC. This encodes CASSKTSGGYNEQFF.

This chain connects TRBV2 to TRBJ1-5, with 7 nucleotides matching TRBD1. V shed 7 bases and J 3 bases; nucleotides not matched to a gene: 9. The germline gives CDR1 SNHLY, CDR2 FYNNEI. The CDR3 runs 15 residues. The chain's CDR3 is CASTHRGLINQPQHF. The CDR3 coding sequence is TGTGCCAGCACCCACAGGGGACTCATCAATCAGCCCCAGCATTTT.

CDR3 sequence reads: CATRTEGNTIYF. DNA for the CDR3: TGTGCCACCCGGACAGAAGGAAACACCATATATTTT. V usage is TRBV10-3 and J usage is TRBJ1-3, with D tentatively TRBD1 (6 bases). The CDR3 consists of 12 residues. Germline lookup yields CDR1 ENHRY and CDR2 SYGVKD. V lost 10 bases and J 4 bases, leaving 11 bases between the germline ends.

The genes are TRBV19 and TRBJ2-2; 9 bases are a match to TRBD2. In germline, CDR1 is LNHDA, CDR2 SQIVND (reference sequence). CDR3 length: 17 amino acids. Losses at the gene ends were 2 bases for V and 4 bases for J; bases not matched to a gene: 8. The CDR3 bases are TGTGCCAGTAGTATAAGCTGGCGGGAGGGGAGCACCGGGGAGCTGTTTTTT. It is translated as CASSISWREGSTGELFF. Drawing the rest from reference TRBV19 and TRBJ2-2, the complete variable domain is DGGITQSPKYLFRKEGQNVTLSCEQNLNHDAMYWYRQDPGQGLRLIYYSQIVNDFQKGDIAEGYSVSREKKESFPLTVTSAQKNPTAFYLCASSISWREGSTGELFFGEGSRLTVL.

The CDR3 sequence: CATSRDRVVNTEAFF. Here the CDR3 DNA reads TGTGCCACCAGCAGAGATCGGGTAGTGAACACTGAAGCTTTCTTT. The chain carries TRBV15 and TRBJ1-1; D uncertain. V was shortened by 0 bases and J by 0 bases, with 8 bases between the two germline ends. The CDR3 totals 15 residues. The germline V gene has CDR1 LNHNV and CDR2 YYDKDF (reference sequence).

The chain links TRBV5-5 to TRBJ1-2; D might be TRBD1 (5 bases). The CDR3 runs to 18 residues. CDR1 and CDR2 (germline): SGHKS, YYEKEE (reference sequence). V lost 0 bases to trimming and J lost 1 base, with 19 bases between them. The CDR3 coding sequence is TGTGCCAGCAGCTTGGGGACATGGCAGCGGGCCGTTAACTATGGCTACACCTTC. This gives the protein CASSLGTWQRAVNYGYTF.

The chain combines TRBV28 with TRBJ1-2, with TRBD1 identical over 11 bases. Trimming cost V 5 bases and J 8 bases; bases outside gene matches: 10. The CDR3 consists of 15 residues. Germline CDR1 is MDHEN and CDR2 is SYDVKM. The CDR3 loop is CASSPPDRGRRGYTF. CDR3 in DNA: TGTGCCAGCAGTCCCCCGGACAGGGGGCGCCGGGGCTACACCTTC.

The chain has TRBV4-1 and TRBJ1-4; D uncertain. Germline CDR1 reads MGHRA; CDR2 reads YSYEKL. Between the trimmed V and J ends, which lost 1 base and 4 bases, there was a span of 7 bases. This CDR3 spans 14 amino acids. The CDR3 reads CASSQGHGNEKLFF. In nucleotides, the CDR3 is TGCGCCAGCAGCCAAGGACACGGTAATGAAAAACTGTTTTTT.

This clone occurred once. At the DNA level, this CDR3 is encoded by other sequences in the same sample as well. The CDR3 here is CASSVTGSYGYTF. The CDR3 nucleotides read TGTGCCAGTAGTGTGACAGGTTCCTATGGCTACACCTTC. V usage is TRBV19 and J usage is TRBJ1-2; a possible D gene is TRBD1 (6 bases). The CDR3 sequence is 13 residues long. Trimming shortened V by 5 bases and J by 4 bases, and 11 bases separated the two germline ends. From germline, CDR1 is LNHDA and CDR2 SQIVND (reference sequence).

The chain has TRBV7-9 and TRBJ2-7; 10 nucleotides agree with TRBD1. Germline loops: CDR1 SEHNR, CDR2 FQNEAQ (reference sequence). This CDR3 has 14 amino acids. V gave up 5 bases and J gave up 2 bases; unmatched junction bases: 3. The CDR3 bases are TGTGCCAGCAGCCCCGGGACAGGGGCCTACGAGCAGTACTTC. This encodes CASSPGTGAYEQYF. The whole variable domain, remainder taken from reference TRBV7-9 and TRBJ2-7, is DTGVSQNPRHKITKRGQNVTFRCDPISEHNRLYWYRQTLGQGPEFLTYFQNEAQLEKSRLLSDRFSAERPKGSFSTLEIQRTEQGDSAMYLCASSPGTGAYEQYFGPGTRLTVT.

The chain has TRBV3-1 (or the pseudogene TRBV3-2) and TRBJ2-7; 8 nucleotides align to TRBD2. The germline V gene has CDR1 LGHDT and CDR2 YNNKEL (reference sequence). The CDR3 length is 15 residues. V shed 6 bases, J shed 2 bases, and the junction held 9 bases outside the gene matches. CDR3 region: CASSRGGQGAYEQYF. CDR3 nucleotides: TGTGCCAGCAGTCGCGGGGGGCAGGGTGCCTACGAGCAGTACTTC.

V usage is TRBV16 and J usage is TRBJ1-6; weak D call: TRBD1 (5 bases). The CDR3 contains 14 residues. Germline V gene sequence: CDR1 KGHSY, CDR2 FQNENV. Trimming took off 0 bases at V and 7 bases at J, with 7 bases between the two ends. The CDR3 DNA is TGTGCCAGCAGCCAATCGAGACAGAATTCACCCCTCCACTTT. Its protein product is CASSQSRQNSPLHF.

The J gene is TRBJ1-2, the V gene TRBV3-1 (or the pseudogene TRBV3-2); 7 bases fit TRBD1. The CDR3 contains 14 residues. Per germline, CDR1 LGHDT and CDR2 YNNKEL (reference sequence). Losses at the gene ends were 1 base for V and 4 bases for J; bases not matched to a gene: 3. The CDR3: CASSQAPGGYGYTF. CDR3 DNA sequence: TGTGCCAGCAGCCAAGCCCCAGGGGGCTATGGCTACACCTTC.

The chain uses TRBV10-2 and TRBJ1-5; D gene ambiguous. V was shortened by 10 bases and J by 0 bases, with 10 bases between the two germline ends. Per the germline V gene, CDR1 is WSHSY and CDR2 is SAAADI. The CDR3 runs 13 residues. Here the CDR3 DNA reads TGCGCCAACGTGGAGGCTAGCAATCAGCCCCAGCATTTT. Its translation is CANVEASNQPQHF.

This chain joins TRBV7-2 and TRBJ2-1; D gene unclear. Germline CDR1 and CDR2: SGHTA and FQGNSA. Trimming pared 1 base from V and 1 base from J, leaving 2 bases between. The length of the CDR3 is 13 residues. The CDR3 bases are TGTGCCAGCAGCTTAGTATCCTACAATGAGCAGTTCTTC. Its protein is CASSLVSYNEQFF.

The gene calls are TRBV7-9 and TRBJ1-1; 12 nucleotides line up with TRBD1. V trimming: 3 bases; J trimming: 7 bases; junction bases outside the gene matches: 6. The germline V gene encodes CDR1 SEHNR and CDR2 FQNEAQ (reference sequence). The CDR3 has 15 residues. CDR3 residues: CASSLGQGARGEAFF. CDR3 bases: TGTGCCAGCAGCTTGGGACAGGGGGCTCGGGGTGAAGCTTTCTTT.

The chain links TRBV11-2 to TRBJ1-2; D is unclear. The CDR3 covers 14 residues. The V and J ends lost 5 bases and 0 bases respectively, with 10 bases between them. CDR1 is SGHAT and CDR2 is FQNNGV in the germline V gene. This CDR3 reads CASSPGGSNYGYTF. CDR3 sequence (DNA): TGTGCCAGCAGCCCGGGTGGTTCTAACTATGGCTACACCTTC.

This clone was recorded once. The gene calls are TRBV27 and TRBJ2-7; 10 bases match TRBD2. Germline CDR1 is MNHEY and CDR2 is SMNVEV (reference sequence). The J segment lost 0 bases and the V segment lost 2 bases, leaving 7 bases of the junction unmatched. CDR3 length: 17 amino acids. The CDR3 DNA reads TGTGCCAGCAGTTTAAGGCTAGCGGGGGCTCTCTCCTACGAGCAGTACTTC. It translates to CASSLRLAGALSYEQYF.

V is TRBV30 and J is TRBJ1-5; possibly TRBD1 for D (6 bases). The ends were cut back, 3 bases at V and 4 bases at J, with 16 bases in the middle. Germline V gene sequence: CDR1 GTSNPN, CDR2 SVGIG (reference sequence). The CDR3 is 15 residues long. CDR3 residues: CAWSPSGRGNQPQHF. CDR3 DNA sequence: TGTGCCTGGAGCCCCTCGGGCAGGGGAAATCAGCCCCAGCATTTT.

The V gene is TRBV29-1, the J gene TRBJ2-7; the D is unclear. The CDR3 has 14 amino acids. Between the trimmed V and J ends, which lost 4 bases and 0 bases, there was a span of 13 bases. Germline CDR1 is SQVTM and CDR2 is ANQGSEA. The CDR3 region has the DNA TGCAGCGTTGTTACGTTGCGGAGCTCCTACGAGCAGTACTTC. The encoded protein is CSVVTLRSSYEQYF.

The V and J genes are TRBV30 and TRBJ2-5; perhaps TRBD1 as D (5 bases). The V gene lost 1 base and the J gene lost 4 bases, with 13 bases spanning the gap. Germline V gene lookup returns CDR1 GTSNPN and CDR2 SVGIG (reference sequence). This CDR3 is built from 14 residues. CDR3 sequence: CAWSEGSVGETQYF. The DNA for the CDR3 is TGTGCCTGGAGTGAGGGGTCGGTAGGAGAGACCCAGTACTTC.